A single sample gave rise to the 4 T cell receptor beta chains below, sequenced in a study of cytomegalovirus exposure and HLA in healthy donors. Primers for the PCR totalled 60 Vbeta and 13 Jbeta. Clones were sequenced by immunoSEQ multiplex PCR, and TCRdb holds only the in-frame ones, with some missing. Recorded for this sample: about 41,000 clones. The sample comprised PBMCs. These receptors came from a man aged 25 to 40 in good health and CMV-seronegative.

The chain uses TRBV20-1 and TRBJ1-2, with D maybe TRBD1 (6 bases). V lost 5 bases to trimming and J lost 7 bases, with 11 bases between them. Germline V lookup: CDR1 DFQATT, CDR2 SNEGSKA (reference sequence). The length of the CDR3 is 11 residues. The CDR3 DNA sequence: TGCAGTGCTGACAGGAATAGTGGCTACACCTTC. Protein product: CSADRNSGYTF.

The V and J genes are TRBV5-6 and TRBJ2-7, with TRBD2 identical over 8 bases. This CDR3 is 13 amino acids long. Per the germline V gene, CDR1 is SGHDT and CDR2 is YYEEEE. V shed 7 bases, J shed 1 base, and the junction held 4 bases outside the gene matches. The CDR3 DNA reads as TGTGCCAGCCTTGCGGGGGGATCCTACGAGCAGTACTTC. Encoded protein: CASLAGGSYEQYF.

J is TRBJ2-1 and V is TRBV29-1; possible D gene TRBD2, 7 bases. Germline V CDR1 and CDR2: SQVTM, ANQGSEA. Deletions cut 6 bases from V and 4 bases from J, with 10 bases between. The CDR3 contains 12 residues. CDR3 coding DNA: TGCAGCGTGGGGGGGCCTTACAATGAGCAGTTCTTC. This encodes CSVGGPYNEQFF.

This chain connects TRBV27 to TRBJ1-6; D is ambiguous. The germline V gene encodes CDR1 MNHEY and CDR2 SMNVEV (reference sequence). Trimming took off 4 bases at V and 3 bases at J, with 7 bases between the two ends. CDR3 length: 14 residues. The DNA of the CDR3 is TGTGCCAGCAGTTCCCCCAACTATAATTCACCCCTCCACTTT. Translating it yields CASSSPNYNSPLHF.